This T cell receptor (beta chain) is drawn from a study of OX40 agonist ivuxolimab in advanced cancers. Regarding the complete study: Ivuxolimab was a fully human IgG2 agonistic monoclonal antibody targeting the costimulatory receptor OX40 (CD134). Three dose-escalation patients achieved partial responses, one with hepatocellular carcinoma and two with cutaneous melanoma. Intravenous ivuxolimab was administered to patients every 2 weeks at six dose levels: 0.01, 0.1, 0.3, 1.5, 3 and 10 mg/kg. Of the 50 to 55 patients in dose escalation, around 20 had hepatocellular carcinoma, roughly 15 had melanoma, 9 had renal cell carcinoma and 9 had head and neck cancer. The monotherapy dose-escalation portion (N ≈ 50 patients) of the phase I ivuxolimab trial is reported in the paper. Prior anti-PD-1, anti-PD-L1 or anti-CTLA-4 therapy was permitted, and checkpoint inhibitors had been received by less than 45% of dose-escalation patients. In the dose-escalation cohort, more than 75% of patients were male, and the mean age was approximately 60 years, with a range of roughly 23 to 85. Peripheral TCRbeta sequencing aimed to test whether ivuxolimab altered TCR sequence diversity and caused clonal T-cell expansion.

As to this clone: What this receptor recognizes is not known. No quality values exist for individual bases; no much larger clone is one base distant.

Patients with a history of autoimmune disease or receiving systemic immunosuppression were excluded from the trial. Peripheral blood for TCR sequencing was collected from all dose cohorts at baseline, on cycle 4 day 1, and on cycle 7 day 1. The samples were drawn from a first-in-human, open-label, multicenter phase I dose-escalation trial of ivuxolimab. Adults with locally advanced or metastatic head and neck squamous cell, hepatocellular, melanoma or renal cell carcinoma were enrolled in the trial. Before TCR sequencing, CD4+ T cells and CD8+ T cells were sorted from peripheral blood as separate populations. What the authors observed across the whole study: In the 0.1-3.0 mg/kg groups, partial responders had among the lowest normalized peripheral clonal expansion, particularly in CD8+ T cells. Low levels of normalized T-cell clonal expansion were also shown by some nonresponding patients. Antigen specificity was not determined for the clonally expanded peripheral T cells. After ivuxolimab, CD8+ T cells had more expanded clones than CD4+ T cells on average. At doses of 0.1 to 3.0 mg/kg, clonal expansion of both CD4+ and CD8+ T cells in blood was seen between baseline and week 6.

Genomic DNA was isolated from the sorted cells so that the TCRbeta CDR3 region could be sequenced. The immunoSEQ Assay was used to sequence the TCRbeta CDR3 regions. The immuneACCESS repertoire file appears here via TCRdb, limited to in-frame rearrangements. These files lack a portion of the clones; in checked studies, under half of the deficit traces to unresolved V genes, and the cause of the others is not known. The sample data list about 77,000 clones, and 81% of these were observed just once. Over 3.5% of the sample is taken by the ten largest. CDR1 ENHRY and CDR2 SYGVKD are derived from the germline V gene. V is cut by 10 bases and J by 6 bases, and the space between the germline ends is 19 bases. There are 14 amino acids in the CDR3, from cysteine to phenylalanine inclusive. The read is trimmed to its CDR3 DNA, 42 bases read in frame from base 1.

The sequence was collected from an adult with an advanced solid tumor such as melanoma, head and neck, liver or kidney cancer. Here the chain combines TRBV10-3 and TRBJ1-5, with a weak D call of TRBD1 (6 bases match). The sequencing used CD4+ or CD8+ T cells sorted from blood, collected in a trial of the OX40 agonist ivuxolimab. DNA sequence: TGTGCCACAGCGCCGGAGGGGGGGAGTCAGCCCCAGCATTTT. It is translated as CATAPEGGSQPQHF.